Reported below is one T cell receptor (beta chain). This clone was seen a single time. What antigen it recognizes has not been identified. No base quality information exists; no much larger clone differs at one position. The data derive from a study of PD-1 blockade in classical Hodgkin lymphoma (dated by TCRdb to 2018 to 2021). Looking at the study overall: Nivolumab dosing was 3 mg/kg intravenously every 2 weeks, continuing until either disease progression or unacceptable toxicity. The study used TCR beta sequencing and CyTOF to define a peripheral blood immune signature of response to PD-1 blockade in classical Hodgkin lymphoma. Study-wide findings and limitations: Lower diversity was observed in patients in whom nivolumab was started less than 1 year after ASCT, and these patients were excluded from later analyses so that confounding by immune reconstitution would be avoided. Baseline diversity similar to that of newly diagnosed patients was observed in trial patients achieving complete response, whereas significantly lower diversity was observed in partial responders and progressors. Only a single clinical trial cohort was studied, and what caused the repertoire differences, possibly disease activity or prior therapy, remained undefined. Baseline TCR diversity was reported as lower in newly diagnosed patients than in healthy donors, and lower still in relapsed/refractory patients. A significant rise by C4D1 was seen in CD4+ but not CD8+ TCR diversity (p=0.0027 vs p=0.16), with the rise being most apparent in complete responders (p=0.02).

The sample's time point label, decoded: cycle 1 day 1 (C1D1), immediately before nivolumab initiation. Every trial patient had relapsed following autologous stem cell transplantation, and prior brentuximab vedotin exposure was what differed among cohorts A, B and C. A total of about 51 patients with relapsed/refractory classical Hodgkin lymphoma made up the trial cohort, and each patient's best overall response was complete response, partial response or progressive disease. Trial patients were treated with single-agent nivolumab in the multi-cohort phase II CheckMate 205 trial. An independent review committee assessed best overall response by applying the 2007 International Working Group response criteria. Trial PBMCs were collected just before the start of nivolumab (C1D1) and during therapy at cycle 2 day 1 and cycle 4 day 1. Peripheral blood was collected in 8 mL Vacutainer Cell Preparation Tubes, from which PBMCs were isolated by centrifugation and then cryopreserved.

CDR1 and CDR2 are drawn from the germline V gene: SGHTA, FQGNSA. From the cysteine through the phenylalanine, the CDR3 covers 18 amino acids. Only CDR3 DNA is held: 54 bases, read in frame from base 1. V drops 4 bases and J drops 2 bases, leaving 21 bases in between. The Qiagen DNeasy kit was used to extract genomic DNA both from unsorted PBMCs and from the negatively selected CD4+ and CD8+ fractions. Amplification of TCR beta CDR3 regions was done by immunoSEQ multiplex PCR with primers that anneal to V and J segments. A synthetic immune receptor repertoire was used to minimize amplification bias, and any residual bias was removed computationally once sequencing was done. In the source study's methods: Repertoire diversity was quantified as the Shannon entropy index using custom Python scripts. Unsorted, CD4+ and CD8+ repertoires were analyzed separately, except in combined analyses where CD4+ and CD8+ sequences were merged in silico. A clone counted as expanded when the clone's frequency after treatment rose at least 2-fold relative to C1D1, and clones undetected at baseline were given a pseudocount of 0.5. Clones with 0 or 1 copy at C1D1 were classified as singleton clones, and clones with 2 or more copies were classified as non-singleton clones. Clones expanded in unsorted samples were labelled as CD4+, CD8+ or unknown by matching protein sequences in sorted samples from the same patient. Wilcoxon tests on paired samples were used to test diversity changes from C1D1 to C4D1. TCRdb limited this immuneACCESS table to in-frame rearrangements with V and J called. A share of clones is missing; checked studies link under half to unresolved V genes, and the rest is unexplained. Clone size and the V and J calls come from that table; the DNA yielded D and trimming. For this sample the table gives just over 60,000 clones, of which approximately 88% were detected only once. The ten largest clonotypes hold roughly an eighth of the sample.

The chain employs TRBV7-2 and TRBJ1-5; a tentative D call is TRBD1 (6 bases match). The material was peripheral blood mononuclear cells (PBMCs), obtained at baseline. The receptor's source is a human donor with classical Hodgkin lymphoma. The DNA reads TGTGCCAGCAGCTCTGCTTATGGGACAAACAGGGGCAATCAGCCCCAGCATTTT. This codes for CASSSAYGTNRGNQPQHF.